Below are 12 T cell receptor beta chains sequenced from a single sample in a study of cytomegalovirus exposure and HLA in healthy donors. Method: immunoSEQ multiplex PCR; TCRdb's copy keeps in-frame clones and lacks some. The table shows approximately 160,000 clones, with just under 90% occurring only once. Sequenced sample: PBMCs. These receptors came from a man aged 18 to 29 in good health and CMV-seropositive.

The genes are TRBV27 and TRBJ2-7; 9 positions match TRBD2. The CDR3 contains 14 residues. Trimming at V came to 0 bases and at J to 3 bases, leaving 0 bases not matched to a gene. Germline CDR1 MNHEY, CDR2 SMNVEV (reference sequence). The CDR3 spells CASSLSTSGYEQYF. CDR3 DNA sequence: TGTGCCAGCAGTTTATCGACTAGCGGCTACGAGCAGTACTTC.

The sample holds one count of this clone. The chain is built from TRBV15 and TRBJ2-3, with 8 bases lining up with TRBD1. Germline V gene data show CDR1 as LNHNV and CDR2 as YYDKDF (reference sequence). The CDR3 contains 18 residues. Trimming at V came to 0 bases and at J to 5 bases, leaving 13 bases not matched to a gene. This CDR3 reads CATSRDLGGTGLLDTQYF. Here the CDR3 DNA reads TGTGCCACCAGCAGAGACCTTGGAGGGACAGGACTCTTAGATACGCAGTATTTT.

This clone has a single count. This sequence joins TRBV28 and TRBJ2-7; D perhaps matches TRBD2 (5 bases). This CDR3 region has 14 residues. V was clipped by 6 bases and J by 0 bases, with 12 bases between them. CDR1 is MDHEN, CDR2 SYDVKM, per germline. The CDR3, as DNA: TGTGCCAGCAGAGGGAGCATAAGCTCCTACGAGCAGTACTTC. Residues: CASRGSISSYEQYF.

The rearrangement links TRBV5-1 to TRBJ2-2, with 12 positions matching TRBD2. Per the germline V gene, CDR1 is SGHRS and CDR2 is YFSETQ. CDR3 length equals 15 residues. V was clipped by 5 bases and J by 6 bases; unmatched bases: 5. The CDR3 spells CASSEGTSGSGELFF. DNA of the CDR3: TGCGCCAGCAGTGAAGGGACTAGCGGGTCCGGGGAGCTGTTTTTT.

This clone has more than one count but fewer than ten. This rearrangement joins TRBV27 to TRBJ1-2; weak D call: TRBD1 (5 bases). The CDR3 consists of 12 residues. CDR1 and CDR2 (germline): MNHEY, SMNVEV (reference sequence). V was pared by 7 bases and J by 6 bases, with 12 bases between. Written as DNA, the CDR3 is TGTGCCAGCAAAACGTGGGGCCATGGCTACACCTTC. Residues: CASKTWGHGYTF.

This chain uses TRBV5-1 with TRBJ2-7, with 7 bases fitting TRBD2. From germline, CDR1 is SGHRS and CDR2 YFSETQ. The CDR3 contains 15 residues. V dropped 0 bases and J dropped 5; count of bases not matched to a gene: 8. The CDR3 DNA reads TGCGCCAGCAGCTTGGGGCTGACCGCGGGGGACGAGCAGTACTTC. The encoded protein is CASSLGLTAGDEQYF.

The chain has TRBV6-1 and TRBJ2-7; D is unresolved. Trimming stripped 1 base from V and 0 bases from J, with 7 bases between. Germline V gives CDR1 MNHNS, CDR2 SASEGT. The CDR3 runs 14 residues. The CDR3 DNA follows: TGTGCCAGCAGTGAAGTTTGGAGCTCCTACGAGCAGTACTTC. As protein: CASSEVWSSYEQYF.

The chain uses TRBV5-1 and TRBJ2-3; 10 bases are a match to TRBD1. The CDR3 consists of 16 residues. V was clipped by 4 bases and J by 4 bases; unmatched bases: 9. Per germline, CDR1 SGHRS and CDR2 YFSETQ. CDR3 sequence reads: CASSTDPGQGSDTQYF. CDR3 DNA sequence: TGCGCCAGCAGCACCGACCCGGGACAGGGGTCAGATACGCAGTATTTT.

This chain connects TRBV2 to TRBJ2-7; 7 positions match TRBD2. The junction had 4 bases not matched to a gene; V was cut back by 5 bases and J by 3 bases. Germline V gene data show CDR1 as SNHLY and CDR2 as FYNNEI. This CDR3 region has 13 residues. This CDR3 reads CASSQTSIYEQYF. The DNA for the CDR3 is TGTGCCAGCAGTCAGACTAGCATCTACGAGCAGTACTTC.

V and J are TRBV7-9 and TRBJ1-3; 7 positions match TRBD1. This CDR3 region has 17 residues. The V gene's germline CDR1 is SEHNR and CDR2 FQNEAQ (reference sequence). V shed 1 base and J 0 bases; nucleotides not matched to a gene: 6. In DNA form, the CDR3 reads TGTGCCAGCAGCTTAGAGGGACAGACGTTCTCTGGAAACACCATATATTTT. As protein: CASSLEGQTFSGNTIYF.

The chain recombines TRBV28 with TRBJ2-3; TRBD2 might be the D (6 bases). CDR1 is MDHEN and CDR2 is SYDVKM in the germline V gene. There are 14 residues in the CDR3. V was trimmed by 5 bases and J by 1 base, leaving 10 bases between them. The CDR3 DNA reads TGTGCCAGCAGTCCATCGGGGGGCACAGATACGCAGTATTTT. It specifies CASSPSGGTDTQYF.

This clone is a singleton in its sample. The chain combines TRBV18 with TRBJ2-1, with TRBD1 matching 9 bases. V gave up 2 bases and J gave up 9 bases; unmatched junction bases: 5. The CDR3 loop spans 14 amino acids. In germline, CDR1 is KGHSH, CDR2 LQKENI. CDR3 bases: TGTGCCAGCTCACCATCGGGACAGGGTACTGAGCAGTTCTTC. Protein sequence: CASSPSGQGTEQFF.